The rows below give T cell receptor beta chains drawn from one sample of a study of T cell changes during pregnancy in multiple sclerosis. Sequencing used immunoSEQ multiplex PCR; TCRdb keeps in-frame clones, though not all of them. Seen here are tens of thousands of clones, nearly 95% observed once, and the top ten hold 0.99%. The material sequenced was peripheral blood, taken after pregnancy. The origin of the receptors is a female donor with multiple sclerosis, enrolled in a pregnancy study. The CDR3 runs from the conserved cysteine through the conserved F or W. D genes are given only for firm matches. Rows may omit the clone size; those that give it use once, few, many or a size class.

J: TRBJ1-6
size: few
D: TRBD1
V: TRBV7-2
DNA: TGTGCCAGCAGCTTAGTCAGGGGGGTAAATTCACCCCTCCACTTT
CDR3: CASSLVRGVNSPLHF

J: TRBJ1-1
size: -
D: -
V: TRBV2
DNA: TGTGCCAGCAGGCGGAACACTGAAGCTTTCTTT
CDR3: CASRRNTEAFF

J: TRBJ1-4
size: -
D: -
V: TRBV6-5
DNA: TGTGCCAGCAGTTACGACCCGACTTCGAAACTGTTTTTT
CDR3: CASSYDPTSKLFF

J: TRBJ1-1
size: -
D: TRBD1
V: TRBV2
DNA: TGTGCCAGCAGTTGGGACAGGGGTGAAGCTTTCTTT
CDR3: CASSWDRGEAFF

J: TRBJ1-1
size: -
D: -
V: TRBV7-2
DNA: TGTGCCAGCAGCCATCCAAACACTGAAGCTTTCTTT
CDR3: CASSHPNTEAFF

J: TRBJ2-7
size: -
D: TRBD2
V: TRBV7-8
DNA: TGTGCCAGCAGCTTCCGGACTAGCGGGGGCGGGGAGCAGTACTTC
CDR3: CASSFRTSGGGEQYF

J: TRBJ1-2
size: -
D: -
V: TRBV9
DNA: TGTGCCAGCAGCCCCAGGGTCAACTATGGCTACACCTTC
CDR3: CASSPRVNYGYTF

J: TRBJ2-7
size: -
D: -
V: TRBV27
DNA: TGTGCCAGCAGTCCGATCCCCAGGGGAGACTACGAGCAGTACTTC
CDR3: CASSPIPRGDYEQYF

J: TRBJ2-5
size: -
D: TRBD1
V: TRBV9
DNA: TGTGCCAGCAGCGTAGACCCCCCCGGACAGGTCCAAGAGACCCAGTACTTC
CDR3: CASSVDPPGQVQETQYF

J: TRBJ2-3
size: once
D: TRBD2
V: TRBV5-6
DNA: TGTGCCAGCAGCCCCGGACTAGCCACAGATACGCAGTATTTT
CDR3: CASSPGLATDTQYF

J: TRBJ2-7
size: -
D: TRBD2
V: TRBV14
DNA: TGTGCCAGCAGCAAACAGCGGGGGGCCCCGTACGAGCAGTACTTC
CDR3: CASSKQRGAPYEQYF

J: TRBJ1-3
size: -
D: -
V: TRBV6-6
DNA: TGTGCCAGCAGTAAAAACCAGGGTCACTCTGGAAACACCATATATTTT
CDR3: CASSKNQGHSGNTIYF

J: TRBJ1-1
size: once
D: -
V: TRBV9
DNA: TGTGCCAGCAGCGTCAGGGCGGGAGGTAACACTGAAGCTTTCTTT
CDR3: CASSVRAGGNTEAFF

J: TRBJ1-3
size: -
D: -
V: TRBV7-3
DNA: TGTGCCAGCAGCACTTCCTCGGGAAACACCATATATTTT
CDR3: CASSTSSGNTIYF

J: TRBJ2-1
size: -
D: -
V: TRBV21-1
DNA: TGTGCCAGCAGCAAAGTGGGGGGACTAGCGGCTCCCGATGAGCAGTTCTTC
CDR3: CASSKVGGLAAPDEQFF

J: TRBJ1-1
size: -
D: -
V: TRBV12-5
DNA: TGTGCTAGTGGTTTGGGGCTGAACACTGAAGCTTTCTTT
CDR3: CASGLGLNTEAFF

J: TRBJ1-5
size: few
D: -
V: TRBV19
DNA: TGTGCCAGTAGTCCCCCTAGCATGGTAAGCAATCAGCCCCAGCATTTT
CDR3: CASSPPSMVSNQPQHF

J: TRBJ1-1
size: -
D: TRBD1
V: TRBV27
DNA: TGTGCCAGCAGTTTCTACGGGACAGGGGACCACACTGAAGCTTTCTTT
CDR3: CASSFYGTGDHTEAFF

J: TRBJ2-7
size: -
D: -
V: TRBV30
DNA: TGTGCCTGGACCAAACAGGGGGAGGGGGAGCAGTACTTC
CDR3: CAWTKQGEGEQYF

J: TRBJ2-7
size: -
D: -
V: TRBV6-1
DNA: TGTGCCAGCAGTGAGTGGGGGGGGACATACGAGCAGTACTTC
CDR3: CASSEWGGTYEQYF

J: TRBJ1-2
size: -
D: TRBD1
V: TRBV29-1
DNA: TGCAGCGTTGAAAGAGGACAGGGGGCTGGTGGCTACACCTTC
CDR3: CSVERGQGAGGYTF

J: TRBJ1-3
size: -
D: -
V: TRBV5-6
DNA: TGTGCCAGCAGCCATCGACAGGCTGGAAACACCATATATTTT
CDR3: CASSHRQAGNTIYF

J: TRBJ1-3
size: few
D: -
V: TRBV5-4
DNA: TGTGCCAGCAGCTTGATGGGGAGCTCTGGAAACACCATATATTTT
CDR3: CASSLMGSSGNTIYF

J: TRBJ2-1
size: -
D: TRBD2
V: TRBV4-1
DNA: TGCGCCAGCAGCCAAGACCCCGCGCGGGGGGCGTACAATGAGCAGTTCTTC
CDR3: CASSQDPARGAYNEQFF

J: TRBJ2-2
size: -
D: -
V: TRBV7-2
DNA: TGTGCCAGCAGCCCTCAGGTCTGGGGGGCCGGGGAGCTGTTTTTT
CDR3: CASSPQVWGAGELFF

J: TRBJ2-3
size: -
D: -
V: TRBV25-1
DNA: TGTGCCAGCAGTGAAACGGCGGGGGCGGGGCCCACAGATACGCAGTATTTT
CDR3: CASSETAGAGPTDTQYF

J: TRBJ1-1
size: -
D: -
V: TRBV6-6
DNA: TGTGCCAGCAGTCCAACTCCGGGGAACACTGAAGCTTTCTTT
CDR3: CASSPTPGNTEAFF

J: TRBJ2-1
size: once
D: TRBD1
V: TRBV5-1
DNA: TGCGCCAGCAGCTTAGGCGGGACAGGGGACACCAATGAGCAGTTCTTC
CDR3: CASSLGGTGDTNEQFF

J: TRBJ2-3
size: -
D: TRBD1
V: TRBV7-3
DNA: TGTGCCAGCAGCTTTCGTCGAGGGGGCGCGGATACGCAGTATTTT
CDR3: CASSFRRGGADTQYF

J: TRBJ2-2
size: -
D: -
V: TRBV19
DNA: TGTGCCAGTAGTACAGGGGTAGGTTGGACCGGGGAGCTGTTTTTT
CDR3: CASSTGVGWTGELFF

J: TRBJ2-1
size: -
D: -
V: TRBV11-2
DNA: TGTGCCACCCTAGGGGGGGTAAATGAGCAGTTCTTC
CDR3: CATLGGVNEQFF

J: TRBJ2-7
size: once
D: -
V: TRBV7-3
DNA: TGTGCCAGCTCGGACAACTCCTACGAGCAGTACTTC
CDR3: CASSDNSYEQYF

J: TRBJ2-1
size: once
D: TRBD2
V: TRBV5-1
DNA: TGCGCCAGCAGCTTAGGGGCTAGCGGGGGCATCCAGGGGCAGTTCTTC
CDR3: CASSLGASGGIQGQFF

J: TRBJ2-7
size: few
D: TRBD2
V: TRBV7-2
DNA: TGTGCCAGCAGCGAACTAGCGGGGGGGCACTCGAACTTC
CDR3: CASSELAGGHSNF

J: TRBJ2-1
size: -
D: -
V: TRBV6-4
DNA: TGTGCCAGCAGTGCCCAAGGTTCGGGCTACAATGAGCAGTTCTTC
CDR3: CASSAQGSGYNEQFF

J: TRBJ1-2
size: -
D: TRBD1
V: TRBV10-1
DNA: TGCGCCAGCAGTGTTATGTGGCCGGGACAGGCTGAAAATGGCTACACCTTC
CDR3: CASSVMWPGQAENGYTF

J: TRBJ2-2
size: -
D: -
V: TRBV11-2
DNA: TGTGCCAGCAGCCCTATGGCCGGGGAGCTGTTTTTT
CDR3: CASSPMAGELFF

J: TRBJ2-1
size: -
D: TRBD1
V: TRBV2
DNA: TGTGCCAGCAGGCCCGGGACAGGGGGCCCGCGCCGATCCAATGAGCAGTTCTTC
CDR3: CASRPGTGGPRRSNEQFF

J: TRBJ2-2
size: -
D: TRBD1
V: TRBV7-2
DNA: TGTGCCAGCAGCTTACTCCGGACAGGGGGAACCGGGGAGCTGTTTTTT
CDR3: CASSLLRTGGTGELFF

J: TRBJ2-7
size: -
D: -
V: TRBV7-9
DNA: TGTGCCAGCAGCTTTCCCAGGGGAATAGAGCAGTACTTC
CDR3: CASSFPRGIEQYF

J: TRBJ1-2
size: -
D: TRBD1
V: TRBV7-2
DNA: TGTGCCAGCAGCTTAGCTGGGACAGGGGTTTCGGGTGGCTACACCTTC
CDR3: CASSLAGTGVSGGYTF

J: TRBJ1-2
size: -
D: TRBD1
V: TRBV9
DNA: TGTGCCAGCAGCCCCCGGGACAGGGGTGGCTACACCTTC
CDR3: CASSPRDRGGYTF

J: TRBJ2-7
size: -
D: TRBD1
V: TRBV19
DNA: TGTGCCAGTACGAGGACAGGGGGCTTTTACGAGCAGTACTTC
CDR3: CASTRTGGFYEQYF

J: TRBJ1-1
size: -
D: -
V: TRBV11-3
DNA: TGTGCCAGCAGCTTAGAGGGGGCGGACACTGAAGCTTTCTTT
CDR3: CASSLEGADTEAFF

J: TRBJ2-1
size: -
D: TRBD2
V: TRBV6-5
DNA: TGTGCCACCACCCGACTAGCGGTCTTCAATGAGCAGTTCTTC
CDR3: CATTRLAVFNEQFF

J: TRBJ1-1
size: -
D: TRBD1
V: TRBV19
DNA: TGTGCCAGCAACACAGGGGTAGGCACTGAAGCTTTCTTT
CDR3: CASNTGVGTEAFF

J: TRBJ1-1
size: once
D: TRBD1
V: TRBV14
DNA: TGTGCCAGCAGAACTCCGGACAGGGGAAGCGGGGAAGTGAACACTGAAGCTTTCTTT
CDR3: CASRTPDRGSGEVNTEAFF

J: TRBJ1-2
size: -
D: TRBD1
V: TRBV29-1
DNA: TGCAGCGCCGGGGACAGACGTACGTATGGCTACACCTTC
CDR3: CSAGDRRTYGYTF

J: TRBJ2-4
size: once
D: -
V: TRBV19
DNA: TGTGCCAGTAGCCCTCCCCTAATAGCCAAAAACATTCAGTACTTC
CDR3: CASSPPLIAKNIQYF

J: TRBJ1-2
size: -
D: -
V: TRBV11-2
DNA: TGTGCCAGCTCCCGGGGGGGAAGGTATGGCTACACCTTC
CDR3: CASSRGGRYGYTF

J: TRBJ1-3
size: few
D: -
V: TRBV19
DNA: TGTGCCAGTAGTATCAGGAGGACCATATATTTT
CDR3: CASSIRRTIYF

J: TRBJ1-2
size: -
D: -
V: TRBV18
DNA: TGTGCCAGCTACACCCGGGTCGGCTACACCTTC
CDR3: CASYTRVGYTF

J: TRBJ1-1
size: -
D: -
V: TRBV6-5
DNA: TGTGCCAGCAGTTCCCCAATTCCTCAGGGGTTCGCTGAAGCTTTCTTT
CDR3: CASSSPIPQGFAEAFF

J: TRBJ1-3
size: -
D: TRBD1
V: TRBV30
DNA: TGTGCCTGGAGTGTCCCAGGGGGAAGCTCTGGAAACACCATATATTTT
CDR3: CAWSVPGGSSGNTIYF

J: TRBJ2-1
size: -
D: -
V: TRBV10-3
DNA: TGTGCCATCAGTTTCAGGGGAGGGAAAAATGAGCAGTTCTTC
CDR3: CAISFRGGKNEQFF

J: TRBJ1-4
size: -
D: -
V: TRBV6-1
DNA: TGTGCCAGCATGGGGGGACGGCTTAATGAAAAACTGTTTTTT
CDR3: CASMGGRLNEKLFF

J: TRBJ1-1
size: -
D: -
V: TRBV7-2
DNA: TGTGCCAGCCGGATGGTACTGGGCGGGAGCACTGAAGCTTTCTTT
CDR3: CASRMVLGGSTEAFF

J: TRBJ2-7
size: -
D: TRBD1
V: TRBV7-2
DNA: TGTGCCAGCAGCGACAGGACAGGCCCCTACGAGCAGTACTTC
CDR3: CASSDRTGPYEQYF

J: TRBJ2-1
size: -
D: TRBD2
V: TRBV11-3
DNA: TGTGCCAGCAGCTTAGAGGGGACTAGCGGGGGAAGCTCCTACAATGAGCAGTTCTTC
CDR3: CASSLEGTSGGSSYNEQFF